These T cell receptor beta chains were read from a single sample in a study of T cells in Graves' hyperthyroidism and ophthalmopathy. Using its own MiXCR run on the multiplex PCR reads, TCRdb lists one record per CDR3 protein. The repertoire holds roughly 400,000 distinct CDR3 sequences, with about 14% as singletons. The material sequenced was blood. The origin of the receptors is a man aged 50-60 years with Graves' ophthalmopathy. Each CDR3 is given with its conserved first and last residue. Each record gives: clone size, V gene, J gene, D gene, CDR3 DNA, CDR3 protein. D genes are given only for firm matches. Size is omitted from some rows. Given values are once, few, many or a class for expanded clones.

abundance: many; v_gene: TRBV5-1; j_gene: TRBJ1-1; d_gene: NA; CDR3nt: TGCGCCAGCAGCTGGGACGGAGGGGCTGAAGCTTTCTTT; CDR3aa: CASSWDGGAEAFF
abundance: few; v_gene: TRBV7-9; j_gene: TRBJ1-4; d_gene: NA; CDR3nt: TGTGCCAGCAGCCCGGGGCGAGAAAAACTGTTTTTT; CDR3aa: CASSPGREKLFF
abundance: many; v_gene: TRBV20-1; j_gene: TRBJ2-1; d_gene: TRBD2; CDR3nt: TGCAGTGCTATCGCCGGGACTAGCTTCGGAAATGAGCAGTTCTTC; CDR3aa: CSAIAGTSFGNEQFF
abundance: few; v_gene: TRBV7-3; j_gene: TRBJ2-1; d_gene: TRBD2; CDR3nt: TGTGCCAGCAGCTTAATGAGCCCAGCGGGAGCCGGTGAGCAGTTCTTC; CDR3aa: CASSLMSPAGAGEQFF
abundance: many; v_gene: TRBV5-1; j_gene: TRBJ2-7; d_gene: TRBD2; CDR3nt: TGCGCCAGCGGGGAGACTAGCGGAATCTACGAGCAGTACTTC; CDR3aa: CASGETSGIYEQYF
abundance: many; v_gene: TRBV2; j_gene: TRBJ2-7; d_gene: TRBD2; CDR3nt: TGTGCCAGCACTCGCGGGAGGTTGAACGAGCAGTACTTC; CDR3aa: CASTRGRLNEQYF
abundance: many; v_gene: TRBV2; j_gene: TRBJ1-2; d_gene: NA; CDR3nt: TGTGCCAGCAGTGAAGAAGGGGCTTACTATGGCTACACCTTC; CDR3aa: CASSEEGAYYGYTF
abundance: many; v_gene: TRBV28; j_gene: TRBJ1-5; d_gene: TRBD1; CDR3nt: TGTGCCAGCAGCCAGGACAGGGCGACCGGAGGGCCCCAGCATTTT; CDR3aa: CASSQDRATGGPQHF
abundance: NA; v_gene: TRBV5-1; j_gene: TRBJ2-5; d_gene: TRBD2; CDR3nt: TGCGCCCAAAGCGGGAGAGAGAAGACCCAGTACTTC; CDR3aa: CAQSGREKTQYF
abundance: many; v_gene: TRBV6-2/TRBV6-3; j_gene: TRBJ2-7; d_gene: NA; CDR3nt: TGTGCCAGCAGTTACTACCAGGCAGGAGAGCAGTACTTC; CDR3aa: CASSYYQAGEQYF
abundance: NA; v_gene: TRBV19; j_gene: TRBJ2-1; d_gene: TRBD2; CDR3nt: TGTGCCAGTAGTCTTAGCGGGAGAGGATCCTACAATGAGCAGTTCTTC; CDR3aa: CASSLSGRGSYNEQFF
abundance: many; v_gene: TRBV24-1; j_gene: TRBJ2-1; d_gene: TRBD2; CDR3nt: TGTGCCACCAGCAAACCCGGGACTAGCGGGAGTAATGAGCAGTTCTTC; CDR3aa: CATSKPGTSGSNEQFF
abundance: many; v_gene: TRBV20-1; j_gene: TRBJ2-1; d_gene: TRBD2; CDR3nt: TGCAGTGCTAGAGATCCTCTAGCGGACAATGAGCAGTTCTTC; CDR3aa: CSARDPLADNEQFF
abundance: NA; v_gene: TRBV14; j_gene: TRBJ2-7; d_gene: NA; CDR3nt: TGTGCCAGCAGCCAAGTGATAGGGCCGGCCGAGCAGTACTTC; CDR3aa: CASSQVIGPAEQYF
abundance: many; v_gene: TRBV6-2/TRBV6-3; j_gene: TRBJ2-7; d_gene: NA; CDR3nt: TGTGCCAGCAGTTACTCGATGCCGAGACCCCGGAACTACGAGCAGTACTTC; CDR3aa: CASSYSMPRPRNYEQYF
abundance: NA; v_gene: TRBV19; j_gene: TRBJ1-5; d_gene: NA; CDR3nt: TGTGCCAGTAGGCCTTACAGGGCCTCGAGGCCCCAGCATTTT; CDR3aa: CASRPYRASRPQHF
abundance: NA; v_gene: TRBV5-1; j_gene: TRBJ2-1; d_gene: TRBD2; CDR3nt: TGCGCCAGCAGTATAGTACTAGCGGCACGTGCCAACTACAATGAGCAGTTCTTC; CDR3aa: CASSIVLAARANYNEQFF
abundance: NA; v_gene: TRBV30; j_gene: TRBJ2-3; d_gene: NA; CDR3nt: TGTGCCTTGTCGCTGACAGATACGCAGTATTTT; CDR3aa: CALSLTDTQYF
abundance: many; v_gene: TRBV5-4; j_gene: TRBJ2-2; d_gene: TRBD1; CDR3nt: TGTGCCAGCAGCGGCGGACAGGGAAGAGGAGCCGGGGAGCTGTTTTTT; CDR3aa: CASSGGQGRGAGELFF
abundance: many; v_gene: TRBV3-1; j_gene: TRBJ2-2; d_gene: NA; CDR3nt: TGTGCCAGCAGCCGGGTCCTAGGTGGGACCGGGGAGCTGTTTTTT; CDR3aa: CASSRVLGGTGELFF
abundance: many; v_gene: TRBV2; j_gene: TRBJ2-5; d_gene: TRBD2; CDR3nt: TGTGCCAGCAGTGAATTCGGCGGGAGGGTTCAAGAGACCCAGTACTTC; CDR3aa: CASSEFGGRVQETQYF
abundance: NA; v_gene: TRBV11-3; j_gene: TRBJ2-1; d_gene: NA; CDR3nt: TGTGCCAGCAGCTTGAACGATCCTGAGCAGTTCTTC; CDR3aa: CASSLNDPEQFF
abundance: many; v_gene: TRBV12-3/TRBV12-4; j_gene: TRBJ2-1; d_gene: NA; CDR3nt: TGTGCCAGCAGCGCAGCGGTGGATCCCTACAATGAGCAGTTCTTC; CDR3aa: CASSAAVDPYNEQFF
abundance: many; v_gene: TRBV13; j_gene: TRBJ2-1; d_gene: NA; CDR3nt: TGTGCCAGCAGCTTGGGCCTAGCGACGTACAATGAGCAGTTCTTC; CDR3aa: CASSLGLATYNEQFF
abundance: few; v_gene: TRBV29-1; j_gene: TRBJ1-1; d_gene: NA; CDR3nt: TGCAGCGTTGTTTTGCAGAGGCATACTGAAGCTTTCTTT; CDR3aa: CSVVLQRHTEAFF
abundance: few; v_gene: TRBV6-1; j_gene: TRBJ2-6; d_gene: NA; CDR3nt: TGTGCCAGCAGTGAATTCGCGGGTTGGTTATCTGGGGCCAACGTCCTGACTTTC; CDR3aa: CASSEFAGWLSGANVLTF
abundance: few; v_gene: TRBV9; j_gene: TRBJ1-5; d_gene: NA; CDR3nt: TGTGCCAGCAGCGTAGAAGGGCAGCCCAATCAGCCCCAGCATTTT; CDR3aa: CASSVEGQPNQPQHF
abundance: many; v_gene: TRBV18; j_gene: TRBJ2-5; d_gene: TRBD1; CDR3nt: TGTGCCAGCTCACCGCTAACAGGGGAGGAGACCCAGTACTTC; CDR3aa: CASSPLTGEETQYF
abundance: few; v_gene: TRBV6-5; j_gene: TRBJ2-5; d_gene: NA; CDR3nt: TGTGCCAGCAGTTACTCTGGGGGGGGGCAGGAGACCCAGTACTTC; CDR3aa: CASSYSGGGQETQYF
abundance: NA; v_gene: TRBV9; j_gene: TRBJ1-6; d_gene: NA; CDR3nt: TGTGCCAGCAGCCCAAAGGGAAATTCACCCCTCCACTTT; CDR3aa: CASSPKGNSPLHF